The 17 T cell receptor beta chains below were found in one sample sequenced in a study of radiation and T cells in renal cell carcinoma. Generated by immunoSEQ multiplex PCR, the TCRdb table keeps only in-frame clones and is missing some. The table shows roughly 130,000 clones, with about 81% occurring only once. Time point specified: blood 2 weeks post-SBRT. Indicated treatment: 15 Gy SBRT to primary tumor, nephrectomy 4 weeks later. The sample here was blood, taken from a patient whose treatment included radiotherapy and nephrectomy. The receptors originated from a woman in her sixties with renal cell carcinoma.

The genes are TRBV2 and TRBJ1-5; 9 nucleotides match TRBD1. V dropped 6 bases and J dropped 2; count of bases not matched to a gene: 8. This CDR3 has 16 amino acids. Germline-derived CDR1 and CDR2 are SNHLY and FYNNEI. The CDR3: CASSLTGGEGNQPQHF. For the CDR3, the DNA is TGTGCCAGCAGCTTAACAGGGGGCGAGGGCAATCAGCCCCAGCATTTT.

This CDR3 reads CASSKAGHHHYEQYF. CDR3 nucleotides: TGTGCCAGCAGCAAAGCAGGACACCATCACTACGAGCAGTACTTC. This sequence joins TRBV21-1 and TRBJ2-7; the table names TRBD1, a call not compared with the DNA. TRBV21-1 is marked as a pseudogene. This CDR3 spans 15 amino acids.

CDR3 sequence reads: CASSVSGTGSPDTQYF. The DNA for the CDR3 is TGTGCCAGCAGCGTCTCCGGGACAGGGTCCCCAGATACGCAGTATTTT. This chain joins TRBV9 and TRBJ2-3; 9 bases line up with TRBD1. The CDR3 extends over 16 amino acids. Looked up from germline, CDR1 is SGDLS and CDR2 is YYNGEE. Trimming removed 2 bases from V and 4 bases from J; junction bases left unmatched: 8.

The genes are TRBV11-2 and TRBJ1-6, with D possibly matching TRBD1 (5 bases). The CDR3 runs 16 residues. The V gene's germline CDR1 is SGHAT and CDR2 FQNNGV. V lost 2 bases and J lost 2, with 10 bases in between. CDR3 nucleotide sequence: TGTGCCAGCAGCTTAACGGGGGAAGCCTATAATTCACCCCTCCACTTT. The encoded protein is CASSLTGEAYNSPLHF. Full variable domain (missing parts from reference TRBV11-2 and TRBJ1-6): EAGVAQSPRYKIIEKRQSVAFWCNPISGHATLYWYQQILGQGPKLLIQFQNNGVVDDSQLPKDRFSAERLKGVDSTLKIQPAKLEDSAVYLCASSLTGEAYNSPLHFGNGTRLTVT.

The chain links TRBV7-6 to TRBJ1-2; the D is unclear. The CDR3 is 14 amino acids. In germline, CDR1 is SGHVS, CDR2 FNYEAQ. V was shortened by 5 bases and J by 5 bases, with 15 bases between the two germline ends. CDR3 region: CASSPRSGRYGYTF. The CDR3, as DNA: TGTGCCAGCAGCCCAAGGTCCGGGAGATATGGCTACACCTTC.

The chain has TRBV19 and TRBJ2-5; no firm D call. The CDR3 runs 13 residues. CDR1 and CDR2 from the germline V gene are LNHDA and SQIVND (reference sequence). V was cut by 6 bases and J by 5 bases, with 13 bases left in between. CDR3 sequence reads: CASRGGGRETQYF. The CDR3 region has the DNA TGTGCCAGTAGGGGCGGTGGTCGGGAGACCCAGTACTTC.

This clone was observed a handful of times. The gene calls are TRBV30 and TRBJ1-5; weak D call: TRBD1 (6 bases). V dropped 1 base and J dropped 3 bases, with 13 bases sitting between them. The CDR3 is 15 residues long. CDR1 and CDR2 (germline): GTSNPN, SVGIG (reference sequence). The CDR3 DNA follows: TGTGCCTGGAGTGGAACAGGGTCTTACAATCAGCCCCAGCATTTT. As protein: CAWSGTGSYNQPQHF.

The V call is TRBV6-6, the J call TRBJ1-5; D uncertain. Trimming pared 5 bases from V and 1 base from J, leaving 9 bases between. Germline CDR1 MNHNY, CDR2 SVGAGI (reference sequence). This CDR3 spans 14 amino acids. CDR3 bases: TGTGCCAGCAGTCCGGGCGGAAGCAATCAGCCCCAGCATTTT. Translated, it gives CASSPGGSNQPQHF.

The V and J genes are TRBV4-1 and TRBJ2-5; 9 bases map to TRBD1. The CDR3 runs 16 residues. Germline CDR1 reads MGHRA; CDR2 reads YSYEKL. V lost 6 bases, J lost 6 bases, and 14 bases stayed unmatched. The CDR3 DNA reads TGCGCCAGCAGTCCTGGACAGGGGACACAGGAGCAGACCCAGTACTTC. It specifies CASSPGQGTQEQTQYF.

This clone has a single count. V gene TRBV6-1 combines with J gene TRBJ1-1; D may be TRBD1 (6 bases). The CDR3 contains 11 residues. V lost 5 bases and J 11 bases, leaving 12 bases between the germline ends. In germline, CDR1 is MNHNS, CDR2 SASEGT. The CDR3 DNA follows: TGTGCCAGCAGTACAGGGCCTGGGGCTTTCTTT. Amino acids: CASSTGPGAFF.

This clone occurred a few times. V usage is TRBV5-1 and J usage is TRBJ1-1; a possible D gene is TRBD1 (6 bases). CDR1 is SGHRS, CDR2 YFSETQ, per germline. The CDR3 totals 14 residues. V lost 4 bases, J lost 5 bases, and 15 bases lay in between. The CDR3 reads CASSLDRSTTEAFF. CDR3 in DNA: TGCGCCAGCAGCCTCGACAGGTCCACAACTGAAGCTTTCTTT. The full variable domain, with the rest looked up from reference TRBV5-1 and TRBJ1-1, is KAGVTQTPRYLIKTRGQQVTLSCSPISGHRSVSWYQQTPGQGLQFLFEYFSETQRNKGNFPGRFSGRQFSNSRSEMNVSTLELGDSALYLCASSLDRSTTEAFFGQGTRLTVV.

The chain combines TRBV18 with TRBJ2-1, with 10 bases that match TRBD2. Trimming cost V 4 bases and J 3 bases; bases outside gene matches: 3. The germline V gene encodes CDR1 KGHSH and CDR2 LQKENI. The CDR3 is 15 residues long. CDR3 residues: CASSRTSGLYNEQFF. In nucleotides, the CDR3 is TGTGCCAGCTCACGGACTAGCGGACTCTACAATGAGCAGTTCTTC.

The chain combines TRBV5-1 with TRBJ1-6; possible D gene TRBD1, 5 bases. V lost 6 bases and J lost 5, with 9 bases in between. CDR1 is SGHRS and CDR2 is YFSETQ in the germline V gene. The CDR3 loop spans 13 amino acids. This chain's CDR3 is CASKGGDNSPLHF. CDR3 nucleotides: TGCGCCAGCAAGGGAGGGGATAATTCACCCCTCCACTTT.

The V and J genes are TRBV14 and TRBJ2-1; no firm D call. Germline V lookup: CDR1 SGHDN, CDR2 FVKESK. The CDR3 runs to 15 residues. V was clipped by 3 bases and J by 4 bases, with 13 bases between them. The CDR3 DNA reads TGTGCCAGCAGCCACATTGGTTTCGGGTACAATGAGCAGTTCTTC. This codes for CASSHIGFGYNEQFF.

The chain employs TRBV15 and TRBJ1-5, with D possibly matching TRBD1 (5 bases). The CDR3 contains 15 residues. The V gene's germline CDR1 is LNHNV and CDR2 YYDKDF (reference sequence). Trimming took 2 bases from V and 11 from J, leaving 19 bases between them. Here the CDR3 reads CATSRNPGGGESQHF. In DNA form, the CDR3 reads TGTGCCACCAGCAGAAATCCGGGGGGAGGAGAGTCCCAGCATTTT.

The DNA for the CDR3 is TGTGCCAGCAGTGAAGGCATCAGCTCTGGAAACACCATATATTTT. Translated, it gives CASSEGISSGNTIYF. The V gene is TRBV6-1, the J gene TRBJ1-3; D remains ambiguous. V was clipped by 1 base and J by 0 bases, with 7 bases between them. The CDR3 runs 15 residues. Germline V gene data show CDR1 as MNHNS and CDR2 as SASEGT.

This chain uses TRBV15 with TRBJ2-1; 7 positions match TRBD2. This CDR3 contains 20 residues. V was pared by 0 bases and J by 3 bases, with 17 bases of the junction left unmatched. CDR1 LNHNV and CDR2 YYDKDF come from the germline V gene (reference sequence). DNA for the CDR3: TGTGCCACCAGCAGAGATTCCGGAGGGAGGGTCAGCTCAAGCTACAATGAGCAGTTCTTC. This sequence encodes CATSRDSGGRVSSSYNEQFF.